The 21 T cell receptor beta chains below all came from one sample that was sequenced in a study of blood T cell repertoires in COVID-19. The method was immunoSEQ multiplex PCR; TCRdb's version includes in-frame clones alone and lacks a portion of them. Here the sample spans some 83,000 clones, roughly 90% being singletons. The sample was peripheral blood. The receptors here all came from a man aged 50 to 59 with acute or convalescent COVID-19.

The chain employs TRBV4-2 and TRBJ1-4; D possibly corresponds to TRBD1 (5 bases). Per germline, CDR1 LGHNA and CDR2 YNFKEQ. V lost 1 base to trimming and J lost 10 bases, with 16 bases between them. The CDR3 consists of 15 residues. CDR3 residues: CASSQGRGGIGKLFF. CDR3 bases: TGTGCCAGCAGCCAAGGGCGGGGGGGGATCGGAAAACTGTTTTTT.

Of note for this clone: The sample contains more than one DNA sequence encoding this CDR3. V gene TRBV5-6 combines with J gene TRBJ1-2; the D is unclear. Trimming left V 4 bases short and J 5 bases short, with 21 bases between. The CDR3 length is 16 residues. Per the germline V gene, CDR1 is SGHDT and CDR2 is YYEEEE. CDR3 DNA sequence: TGTGCCAGCAGCCTAAATAGGGTACGGAGGTTATATGGCTACACCTTC. This gives the protein CASSLNRVRRLYGYTF.

V and J are TRBV7-2 and TRBJ2-1; D is perhaps TRBD1 (6 bases). From germline, CDR1 is SGHTA and CDR2 FQGNSA. Trimming pared 3 bases from V and 6 bases from J, leaving 27 bases between. This CDR3 region has 19 residues. This CDR3 reads CASSFQPPTGISGGNEQFF. The CDR3 DNA reads TGTGCCAGCAGCTTTCAGCCCCCTACAGGGATCTCTGGAGGCAATGAGCAGTTCTTC. The full variable domain, with the rest looked up from reference TRBV7-2 and TRBJ2-1, is GAGVSQSPSNKVTEKGKDVELRCDPISGHTALYWYRQSLGQGLEFLIYFQGNSAPDKSGLPSDRFSAERTGGSVSTLTIQRTQQEDSAVYLCASSFQPPTGISGGNEQFFGPGTRLTVL.

The chain recombines TRBV12-3 or TRBV12-4 with TRBJ1-5, with D hard to call. The CDR3 contains 13 residues. V was pared by 5 bases and J by 0 bases, with 5 bases between. CDR3 in DNA: TGTGCCAGCAGTCGACTTAGCAATCAGCCCCAGCATTTT. Translating gives CASSRLSNQPQHF.

V and J are TRBV7-3 and TRBJ2-3, with D possibly TRBD2 on 6 matching bases. The CDR3 covers 14 residues. The V gene lost 5 bases and the J gene lost 3 bases, with 12 bases spanning the gap. Germline V lookup: CDR1 SGHTA, CDR2 FQGTGA. DNA of the CDR3: TGTGCCAGCAGCCTCGGGACTTATACAGATACGCAGTATTTT. Its protein is CASSLGTYTDTQYF.

This clone was observed a few times. The chain employs TRBV27 and TRBJ2-7; TRBD2 might be the D (6 bases). CDR3 size: 14 residues. Per the germline V gene, CDR1 is MNHEY and CDR2 is SMNVEV (reference sequence). Trimming stripped 6 bases from V and 1 base from J, with 13 bases between. The DNA for the CDR3 is TGTGCCAGCAGCTCGCGGGGCACATCCTACGAGCAGTACTTC. Residues: CASSSRGTSYEQYF.

The V and J genes are TRBV7-2 and TRBJ1-5, with D tentatively TRBD1 (5 bases). Germline V gives CDR1 SGHTA, CDR2 FQGNSA. V was trimmed by 5 bases and J by 6 bases, leaving 17 bases between them. The CDR3 spans 15 residues. CDR3 in DNA: TGTGCCAGCAGCCAATTTCTGGGGGGAGCTCAGCCCCAGCATTTT. As protein: CASSQFLGGAQPQHF.

The chain uses TRBV19 and TRBJ2-5, with 14 bases identical to TRBD2. In germline, CDR1 is LNHDA, CDR2 SQIVND (reference sequence). CDR3 length: 17 residues. The J segment lost 0 bases and the V segment lost 1 base, leaving 1 base of the junction unmatched. This chain's CDR3 is CASSIGGLAGDQETQYF. The CDR3 nucleotides are TGTGCCAGTAGTATAGGGGGACTAGCGGGGGACCAAGAGACCCAGTACTTC. Drawing the rest from reference TRBV19 and TRBJ2-5, the complete variable domain is DGGITQSPKYLFRKEGQNVTLSCEQNLNHDAMYWYRQDPGQGLRLIYYSQIVNDFQKGDIAEGYSVSREKKESFPLTVTSAQKNPTAFYLCASSIGGLAGDQETQYFGPGTRLLVL.

V and J are TRBV7-2 and TRBJ2-1; 12 bases are a match to TRBD2. There are 16 residues in the CDR3. CDR1 is SGHTA and CDR2 is FQGNSA in the germline V gene. J was trimmed by 4 bases and V by 3 bases; bases with no gene match: 4. CDR3 nucleotide sequence: TGTGCCAGCAGCTTTGTACTAGCGGGAGGTTACAATGAGCAGTTCTTC. Protein sequence: CASSFVLAGGYNEQFF.

Only one count was recorded for this clone. The rearrangement uses TRBV7-6 and TRBJ2-1; 9 positions agree with TRBD1. V gave up 5 bases and J gave up 7 bases; unmatched junction bases: 12. CDR3 length: 16 amino acids. The V gene's germline CDR1 is SGHVS and CDR2 FNYEAQ. The DNA for the CDR3 is TGTGCCAGCAGCGGCTCCGGGACAGGGAATAGTAATGAGCAGTTCTTC. This sequence encodes CASSGSGTGNSNEQFF.

This chain uses TRBV5-1 with TRBJ2-2, with TRBD2 matching over 8 bases. Germline V gene data show CDR1 as SGHRS and CDR2 as YFSETQ. J was trimmed by 8 bases and V by 0 bases; bases with no gene match: 6. CDR3 length equals 15 residues. The CDR3 spells CASSLAAGDTGELFF. The CDR3 DNA is TGCGCCAGCAGCTTGGCAGCGGGAGATACGGGGGAGCTGTTTTTT.

The J gene is TRBJ2-3, the V gene TRBV4-3, with 8 bases identical to TRBD2. Germline V gene sequence: CDR1 LGHNA, CDR2 YSLEER. There are 15 residues in the CDR3. Germline trimming cut 4 bases from V and 5 bases from J; bases unmatched to any gene: 8. The CDR3, as DNA: TGCGCCAGCAGCCGCTCTGGACTAGCAGGAGATACGCAGTATTTT. Its translation is CASSRSGLAGDTQYF.

In its sample, this clone was seen a few times. The V gene is TRBV18, the J gene TRBJ1-1; 7 nucleotides match TRBD1. The CDR3 is 14 amino acids. V shed 4 bases, J shed 1 base, and the junction held 3 bases outside the gene matches. Germline V gene data show CDR1 as KGHSH and CDR2 as LQKENI. The CDR3 sequence: CASSLDRANTEAFF. CDR3 DNA: TGTGCCAGCTCACTAGACAGGGCGAACACTGAAGCTTTCTTT.

This clone was seen once. The rearrangement links TRBV4-3 to TRBJ1-2, with 7 bases matching TRBD1. V was pared by 3 bases and J by 7 bases, with 8 bases of the junction left unmatched. CDR3 length: 14 amino acids. CDR1 LGHNA and CDR2 YSLEER come from the germline V gene. The CDR3 DNA follows: TGCGCCAGCAGCCAGGGACAGACCGGGATTGGCTACACCTTC. Protein sequence: CASSQGQTGIGYTF.

V usage is TRBV7-2 and J usage is TRBJ2-2; D is uncertain. The germline V gene has CDR1 SGHTA and CDR2 FQGNSA. V lost 1 base, J lost 3 bases, and 9 bases lay in between. CDR3 length: 15 residues. CDR3 loop: CASSLGGTYTGELFF. DNA for the CDR3: TGTGCCAGCAGCTTAGGTGGCACGTACACCGGGGAGCTGTTTTTT.

The table lists this clone with a count of one. This sequence joins TRBV6-5 and TRBJ2-3; TRBD1 is a possible D gene (6 bases). The CDR3 extends over 14 amino acids. Trimming shortened V by 5 bases and J by 6 bases, and 15 bases separated the two germline ends. From germline, CDR1 is MNHEY and CDR2 SVGAGI. CDR3 sequence (DNA): TGTGCCAGCAGTCGGTCCAGGGGTGTGGATACGCAGTATTTT. It yields the protein CASSRSRGVDTQYF.

The rearrangement joins TRBV19 to TRBJ1-1; D unresolved. Trimming stripped 2 bases from V and 4 bases from J, with 11 bases between. CDR3 length: 14 residues. Germline CDR1 reads LNHDA; CDR2 reads SQIVND (reference sequence). CDR3 bases: TGTGCCAGTAGTATAACGCAGTTCAGCACTGAAGCTTTCTTT. Amino acid sequence: CASSITQFSTEAFF.

The V and J genes are TRBV5-4 and TRBJ1-2; TRBD1 agrees at 7 bases. V shed 2 bases and J 7 bases; nucleotides not matched to a gene: 5. Germline lookup yields CDR1 SGHNT and CDR2 YYREEE (reference sequence). The CDR3 runs 13 residues. This CDR3 is CASSFRGRGGYTF. In nucleotides, the CDR3 is TGTGCCAGCAGCTTTAGGGGGCGTGGTGGCTACACCTTC.

This rearrangement joins TRBV5-1 to TRBJ1-1, with 7 bases that match TRBD1. The CDR3 runs 14 residues. Germline V CDR1 and CDR2: SGHRS, YFSETQ. V lost 2 bases to trimming and J lost 1 base; unmatched junction nucleotides: 2. CDR3 coding DNA: TGCGCCAGCAGCTTAGGGGGCGGGAACACTGAAGCTTTCTTT. As protein: CASSLGGGNTEAFF.

The chain joins TRBV5-6 to TRBJ1-2, with TRBD1 matching over 8 bases. CDR3 size: 12 residues. CDR1 and CDR2 (germline): SGHDT, YYEEEE. The V and J ends lost 3 bases and 8 bases, in that order; junction bases with no gene match: 3. The CDR3 DNA is TGTGCCAGCAGCTGGACAGGGCCGGGCTACACCTTC. The encoded protein is CASSWTGPGYTF.

The chain combines TRBV4-1 with TRBJ1-1; 8 bases fit TRBD1. The V gene end was trimmed by 6 bases and the J gene end by 5 bases; junction bases not matched to a gene: 8. Looked up from germline, CDR1 is MGHRA and CDR2 is YSYEKL. The CDR3 spans 14 residues. CDR3 DNA: TGCGCCAGCAGAAAAACAGGGGGTGGGACTGAAGCTTTCTTT. Its translation: CASRKTGGGTEAFF.